Here is one T cell receptor beta chain with its context. Other DNA sequences in this sample translate to the same CDR3. These data come from a study of shared clonotypes between healthy human individuals. J was trimmed by 1 base and V by 4 bases; bases with no gene match: 0. The CDR3 has 14 residues. CDR1 SGDLS and CDR2 YYNGEE come from the germline V gene. Sequencing used immunoSEQ multiplex PCR; TCRdb keeps in-frame clones, though not all of them. The sample holds 550,000 to 700,000 clones, 60% to 75% seen once. Sequenced input: memory CD4+ T cells sorted from blood. Subset: CD45RA-negative fraction. The chain couples TRBV9 to TRBJ2-3, with 10 bases matching TRBD2. The origin of this receptor is a woman in her 30s in good health. The CDR3 region has the DNA TGTGCCAGCAGCCTAGCGGGAGGCACAGATACGCAGTATTTT. Protein: CASSLAGGTDTQYF.